Detailed here is one TCR beta chain. Its antigen is as yet unknown. These data are taken from a study of CD4+ T cells in melanoma. Whole-study findings and limits: Reportedly, melanoma neoantigen-specific CD4+ T cells showed varied differentiation states. CD8+ T cell, macrophage and B cell function reportedly correlated with neoantigen-specific CD4+ T cells.

Trimming stripped 6 bases from V and 0 bases from J, with 21 bases between. The CDR3 runs 17 residues. Germline assignment: CDR1 SQVTM and CDR2 ANQGSEA. Profiled with immunoSEQ multiplex PCR; TCRdb holds only in-frame clones, not every one. Of fewer than 11,000 clones listed, roughly three fifths are singletons. This TCR was recovered from a human donor with melanoma. Sequencing input: cells from a culture (not recorded whether cultured in vitro). This chain connects TRBV29-1 to TRBJ2-1, with D maybe TRBD2 (6 bases). CDR3 nucleotides: TGCAGCGTGGAGGGACTGACCAAACGTAGCTCCTACAATGAGCAGTTCTTC. Its translation: CSVEGLTKRSSYNEQFF.